This is a list of T cell receptor beta chains from one sample in a study of shared clonotypes between healthy human individuals. Sequencing used immunoSEQ multiplex PCR; TCRdb keeps in-frame clones, though not all of them. The sample includes 2 million or so clones, roughly 95% of them seen just once. The sequenced sample consisted of naive CD8+ T cells sorted from blood. The receptor set was obtained from a man younger than 30 in good health. Each CDR3 is given with its conserved first and last residue. A D gene is named only where the DNA matches it firmly. The listing skips clone size in some rows; elsewhere it reads once, few, many or a size class.

clone_size | j_call | v_call | d_call | cdr3_aa | cdr3_nt
- | TRBJ2-7 | TRBV6-1 | TRBD1 | CASSSWDSLNYEQYF | TGTGCCAGCAGTTCCTGGGACAGCCTCAACTACGAGCAGTACTTC
- | TRBJ2-7 | TRBV13 | - | CASSLQGAYEQYF | TGTGCCAGCAGCTTACAGGGTGCCTACGAGCAGTACTTC
- | TRBJ2-1 | TRBV5-1 | - | CASSFIGDEQFF | TGCGCCAGCAGCTTTATCGGGGATGAGCAGTTCTTC
- | TRBJ2-3 | TRBV9 | TRBD2 | CASSSGRLSDTQYF | TGTGCCAGCAGTAGCGGGAGACTGTCAGATACGCAGTATTTT
- | TRBJ1-2 | TRBV6-5 | - | CASSSRGRQEGYTF | TGTGCCAGCAGTAGTCGGGGCAGGCAAGAGGGCTACACCTTC
- | TRBJ1-1 | TRBV29-1 | TRBD1 | CSAPGQGAFEAFF | TGCAGCGCACCGGGACAGGGGGCATTTGAAGCTTTCTTT
- | TRBJ2-7 | TRBV19 | TRBD1 | CASSIFGTGENEQYF | TGTGCCAGTAGTATTTTCGGGACAGGGGAAAACGAGCAGTACTTC
- | TRBJ2-4 | TRBV28 | - | CASSPEGSLNIQYF | TGTGCCAGCAGTCCGGAGGGATCTTTAAACATTCAGTACTTC
- | TRBJ1-1 | TRBV5-1 | TRBD1 | CASSIVVGTEETEAFF | TGCGCCAGCAGCATCGTAGTTGGGACAGAGGAGACTGAAGCTTTCTTT
- | TRBJ2-6 | TRBV6-1 | - | CASSEDFYGANVLTF | TGTGCCAGCAGTGAAGACTTCTACGGGGCCAACGTCCTGACTTTC
once | TRBJ1-1 | TRBV5-1 | TRBD1 | CASSPRQGFEAFF | TGCGCCAGCAGCCCCCGACAGGGGTTTGAAGCTTTCTTT
- | TRBJ2-1 | TRBV11-2 | - | CASSLVVSYNEQFF | TGTGCCAGCAGCTTAGTCGTCTCCTACAATGAGCAGTTCTTC
- | TRBJ2-1 | TRBV28 | - | CASSSTGTRADNEQFF | TGTGCCAGCAGTTCAACCGGGACAAGGGCTGACAATGAGCAGTTCTTC
- | TRBJ1-1 | TRBV19 | TRBD1 | CASSTGQGRTEAFF | TGTGCCAGTAGTACGGGACAGGGGAGGACTGAAGCTTTCTTT
once | TRBJ1-3 | TRBV29-1 | - | CSVVGNPGNTIYF | TGCAGCGTTGTGGGGAACCCTGGAAACACCATATATTTT
- | TRBJ2-1 | TRBV7-6 | - | CASSLAGTAYNEQFF | TGTGCCAGCAGCTTAGCCGGGACGGCTTACAATGAGCAGTTCTTC
once | TRBJ2-1 | TRBV9 | - | CASSPSPNNEQFF | TGTGCCAGCAGCCCTTCGCCGAACAATGAGCAGTTCTTC
- | TRBJ2-5 | TRBV13 | TRBD2 | CASSLTSGGPREETQYF | TGTGCCAGCAGCTTAACTAGCGGGGGGCCGAGAGAAGAGACCCAGTACTTC
- | TRBJ2-7 | TRBV7-9 | - | CASSLISFYEQYF | TGTGCCAGCAGCTTAATCTCCTTCTACGAGCAGTACTTC
- | TRBJ2-1 | TRBV7-9 | TRBD2 | CASSFPSGTYNEQFF | TGTGCCAGCAGCTTTCCTAGCGGGACCTACAATGAGCAGTTCTTC
once | TRBJ2-7 | TRBV6-5 | - | CASSPHGTVSYEQYF | TGTGCCAGCAGTCCACACGGGACGGTCTCCTACGAGCAGTACTTC
- | TRBJ1-5 | TRBV27 | - | CASSFTGPGQPQHF | TGTGCCAGCAGTTTCACGGGGCCTGGTCAGCCCCAGCATTTT
- | TRBJ2-3 | TRBV27 | - | CASSWADTQYF | TGTGCCAGCAGTTGGGCAGATACGCAGTATTTT
- | TRBJ2-1 | TRBV7-9 | - | CASSSGEGGGKYNEQFF | TGTGCCAGCAGCTCAGGGGAGGGTGGAGGAAAGTACAATGAGCAGTTCTTC
- | TRBJ2-2 | TRBV6-5 | - | CASSGQTNTGELFF | TGTGCCAGCAGCGGACAGACGAACACCGGGGAGCTGTTTTTT
- | TRBJ2-1 | TRBV4-1 | - | CASSQPVGSYNEQFF | TGCGCCAGCAGCCAACCTGTGGGATCCTACAATGAGCAGTTCTTC
- | TRBJ1-5 | TRBV4-1 | TRBD1 | CASSQEEWTGSNQPQHF | TGCGCCAGCAGCCAAGAAGAGTGGACAGGGAGCAATCAGCCCCAGCATTTT
- | TRBJ2-7 | TRBV27 | - | CASSLRGLPSEQYF | TGTGCCAGCAGTTTGCGAGGGCTTCCCTCCGAGCAGTACTTC
- | TRBJ2-3 | TRBV7-9 | TRBD1 | CASSLQGAADTQYF | TGTGCCAGCAGCCTACAGGGGGCGGCAGATACGCAGTATTTT
- | TRBJ2-2 | TRBV18 | TRBD1 | CASSSGTGATGELFF | TGTGCCAGCTCATCCGGGACAGGGGCCACCGGGGAGCTGTTTTTT
- | TRBJ2-7 | TRBV5-3 | - | CARRDRGEQYF | TGTGCCAGAAGGGACCGGGGCGAGCAGTACTTC
- | TRBJ2-3 | TRBV6-5 | - | CASPNITDTQYF | TGTGCCAGCCCTAACATTACAGATACGCAGTATTTT
- | TRBJ2-7 | TRBV6-1 | - | CASSEYGSNYEQYF | TGTGCCAGCAGTGAATATGGTAGCAACTACGAGCAGTACTTC
- | TRBJ2-2 | TRBV2 | - | CASSGFEGMEELFF | TGTGCCAGCAGCGGATTCGAGGGCATGGAGGAGCTGTTTTTT
- | TRBJ1-4 | TRBV6-1 | - | CASSAARSRTNEKLFF | TGTGCCAGCAGTGCGGCCAGGAGTCGCACTAATGAAAAACTGTTTTTT
- | TRBJ2-5 | TRBV5-1 | - | CASTDMETQYF | TGCGCCAGCACGGACATGGAGACCCAGTACTTC
- | TRBJ1-2 | TRBV7-5 | - | CARSLKSGADYGYTF | TGTGCCAGAAGCTTAAAGTCAGGGGCGGACTATGGCTACACCTTC
- | TRBJ2-7 | TRBV6-1 | - | CGVAENYPNVQYF | TGTGGGGTGGCCGAAAATTACCCCAACGTGCAGTACTTC